This TCR beta chain was obtained from a study of beta chain features in type 1 diabetes. Sequencing targeted expressed TCRB transcripts, as all isolated RNA had been reverse transcribed. Libraries were prepared by immunoSEQ multiplex PCR; TCRdb keeps only in-frame clonotypes and omits some of them. The table shows over 40,000 clones, with 51% occurring only once. The CDR3 covers 16 residues. The V gene end was trimmed by 3 bases and the J gene end by 1 base; junction bases not matched to a gene: 6. Germline CDR1 is SGHTA and CDR2 is FQGNSA. Note on this clone: Antigen unknown.

Study-wide results and limits: Using cDNA template may skew counts toward highly expressing activated cells.

The receptor's source is a woman between 18 and 29 years old in good health. The sample consisted of Tregs from blood. The chain recombines TRBV7-2 with TRBJ2-3; 8 positions agree with TRBD2. CDR3 in DNA: TGTGCCAGCAGCTTCAGGAGCGGGAGCCGCACAGATACGCAGTATTTT. Amino acids: CASSFRSGSRTDTQYF.